This is a list of T cell receptor beta chains from one sample in a study of breast tumors, draining lymph nodes, adjacent tissues. TCRdb re-derived calls from the multiplex PCR reads in MiXCR, one entry per CDR3 protein. The sample lists about 230,000 distinct CDR3 sequences, about 30% occurring once. Sequenced sample: axillary lymph node tissue. These receptors came from a female donor with breast cancer. Some clones in this sample may be carry-over from other donors' samples. Each CDR3 is given with its conserved first and last residue. A D gene is named only where the DNA matches it firmly. Clone size appears in some rows only: once, few, many, or a class for an expanded clone.

j_call | clone_size | v_call | d_call | cdr3_aa | cdr3_nt
TRBJ2-7 | many | TRBV6-2/TRBV6-3 | - | CASSYSRSEQYF | TGTGCCAGCAGTTACTCGAGATCCGAGCAGTACTTC
TRBJ1-5 | many | TRBV5-6 | - | CASSLAGGSHQPQHF | TGTGCCAGCAGTTTGGCGGGGGGTAGCCATCAGCCCCAGCATTTT
TRBJ2-2 | - | TRBV7-3 | TRBD1 | CASSLGVQGAAGELFF | TGTGCCAGCAGCTTAGGCGTCCAGGGGGCGGCCGGGGAGCTGTTTTTT
TRBJ2-5 | - | TRBV10-3 | - | CATSDQSEGQGTQYF | TGTGCCACCAGTGATCAGAGCGAGGGCCAGGGGACCCAGTACTTC
TRBJ2-7 | - | TRBV20-1 | TRBD2 | CSARLLGLAGGYEQCF | TGCAGTGCTAGACTCTTGGGGCTAGCGGGAGGCTACGAGCAGTGCTTC
TRBJ1-1 | few | TRBV12-3/TRBV12-4 | - | CASSFQGGTEAFF | TGTGCCAGCAGTTTTCAGGGAGGCACTGAAGCTTTCTTT
TRBJ2-5 | many | TRBV20-1 | TRBD2 | CSARRGAGETQYF | TGCAGTGCTAGGCGGGGGGCGGGGGAGACCCAGTACTTC
TRBJ2-3 | few | TRBV6-6 | TRBD2 | CASSWGRAADTQYF | TGTGCCAGCAGCTGGGGGAGGGCGGCAGATACGCAGTATTTT
TRBJ2-1 | - | TRBV15 | TRBD2 | CATSRGDSGPFVHNEQFF | TGTGCCACCAGCAGAGGCGATAGCGGGCCGTTCGTGCACAATGAGCAGTTCTTC
TRBJ2-7 | many | TRBV7-9 | TRBD2 | CASSPGLGVGEQYF | TGTGCCAGCAGCCCGGGACTAGGGGTTGGGGAGCAGTACTTC
TRBJ2-1 | many | TRBV7-2 | - | CASSRTIRGRAHEQFF | TGTGCCAGCAGCCGAACCATTAGGGGGAGGGCACATGAGCAGTTCTTC
TRBJ2-2 | - | TRBV12-5 | TRBD2 | CASSFGLAGMETQGCANTGELFF | TGTGCCAGCAGTTTCGGACTAGCGGGAATGGAGACCCAGGGCTGTGCGAACACCGGGGAGCTGTTTTTT
TRBJ1-4 | many | TRBV19 | - | CASSIAKSSTNEKLFF | TGTGCCAGTAGTATAGCGAAAAGCTCAACTAATGAAAAACTGTTTTTT
TRBJ2-7 | - | TRBV7-8 | - | CASGYTGRNYEQYF | TGTGCCAGCGGATACACCGGCAGGAACTACGAGCAGTACTTC
TRBJ2-1 | - | TRBV24-1 | TRBD2 | CATSEWRTSGRAWEQFF | TGTGCCACCAGTGAGTGGAGGACTAGCGGGAGGGCCTGGGAGCAGTTCTTC
TRBJ2-3 | - | TRBV7-3 | - | CASSSQFPTDTQYF | TGTGCCAGCAGCTCACAGTTCCCCACAGATACGCAGTATTTT
TRBJ1-2 | - | TRBV24-1 | TRBD1 | CAWDSHTNYGYTF | TGTGCCTGGGACAGCCACACTAACTATGGCTACACCTTC
TRBJ2-7 | many | TRBV7-2 | TRBD2 | CASTLRGGQSIYEQYF | TGTGCCAGCACCCTCCGGGGGGGGCAATCCATCTACGAGCAGTACTTC
TRBJ2-3 | - | TRBV30 | TRBD2 | CAWSTGGRTDTQYF | TGTGCCTGGAGCACGGGCGGGAGAACAGATACGCAGTATTTT
TRBJ2-6 | many | TRBV7-9 | TRBD1 | CASSPKPTGAFSGANVLTF | TGTGCCAGCAGCCCTAAACCGACAGGGGCCTTCTCTGGGGCCAACGTCCTGACTTTC
TRBJ1-1 | - | TRBV11-2 | - | CASSLVWSTEAFF | TGTGCCAGCAGCTTAGTGTGGAGCACTGAAGCTTTCTTT
TRBJ2-5 | - | TRBV12-3/TRBV12-4 | TRBD2 | CASKRDSLGAQYF | TGTGCCAGCAAGCGGGACTCCCTAGGGGCCCAGTACTTC